Listed here is a single T cell receptor beta chain. Its matching antigen is unknown. The entry originates in a study of blood T cells in healthy people across ages. General observations from the study: Roughly linearly, TCR beta diversity per million T cells fell as age increased.

The CDR3 spans 15 residues. The germline gives CDR1 MGHRA, CDR2 YSYEKL. The junction had 7 bases not matched to a gene; V was cut back by 3 bases and J by 9 bases. Through a sample-barcoded 5' primer and a J-beta primer mix, a second PCR was run for roughly 7 to 12 cycles. TCRdb passed the 5' RACE reads through MiXCR, listing each CDR3 protein once. The table has 1,500,000 or so distinct CDR3 sequences, almost 60% seen once. This chain links TRBV4-1 with TRBJ1-6; 8 bases are a match to TRBD1. The receptor was isolated from a man younger than 35 in good health. Sample: blood. The CDR3 nucleotides are TGCGCCAGCAGCCATCTCGACAGGGGAACTTCACCCCTCCACTTT. Protein: CASSHLDRGTSPLHF.